The sequence of this T cell receptor (beta chain) was determined in a study of cytomegalovirus exposure and HLA in healthy donors. Study-level findings and limits: TCR association rates varied by HLA locus in a later analysis, with DRB1 highest and HLA-C lowest. Earlier analysis yielded a pattern in which most TCR beta V segments were productive about 90% or about 30% of the time. Analyzed later, most CMV-associated TCR beta chains appeared HLA-restricted. In a later analysis, HLA-associated beta chains showed higher expansion and lower generation probabilities than comparable chains.

The length of the CDR3 is 17 residues. Germline V gene lookup returns CDR1 SNHLY and CDR2 FYNNEI. V trimming: 6 bases; J trimming: 6 bases; junction bases outside the gene matches: 13. This PCR relied on a set of 60 Vbeta primers and 13 Jbeta primers. The repertoire was sequenced with immunoSEQ multiplex PCR; TCRdb's copy has only in-frame clones and lacks some. Of 160,000 or so clones listed, 78% are singletons. As to this clone: Antigen specificity is unknown.

The source of this sequence is a middle-aged woman in good health and CMV-seronegative. The chain recombines TRBV2 with TRBJ1-4, with TRBD1 matching 10 bases. The sequencing sample was made of PBMCs. The CDR3: CASRPLPPGQGYEKLFF. CDR3 nucleotide sequence: TGTGCCAGCAGGCCTCTCCCGCCGGGACAGGGGTATGAAAAACTGTTTTTT.